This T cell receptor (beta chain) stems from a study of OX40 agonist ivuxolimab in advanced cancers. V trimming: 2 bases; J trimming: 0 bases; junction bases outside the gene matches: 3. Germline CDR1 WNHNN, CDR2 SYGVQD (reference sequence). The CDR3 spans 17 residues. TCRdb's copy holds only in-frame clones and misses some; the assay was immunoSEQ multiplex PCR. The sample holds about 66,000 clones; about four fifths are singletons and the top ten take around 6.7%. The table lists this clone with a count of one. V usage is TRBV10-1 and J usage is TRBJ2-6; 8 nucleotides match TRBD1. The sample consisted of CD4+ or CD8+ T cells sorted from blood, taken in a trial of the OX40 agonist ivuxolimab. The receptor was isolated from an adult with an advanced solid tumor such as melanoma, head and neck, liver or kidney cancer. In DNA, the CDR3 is TGCGCCAGCAGTGAGACAGGGGGAGGCTCTGGGGCCAACGTCCTGACTTTC. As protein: CASSETGGGSGANVLTF.